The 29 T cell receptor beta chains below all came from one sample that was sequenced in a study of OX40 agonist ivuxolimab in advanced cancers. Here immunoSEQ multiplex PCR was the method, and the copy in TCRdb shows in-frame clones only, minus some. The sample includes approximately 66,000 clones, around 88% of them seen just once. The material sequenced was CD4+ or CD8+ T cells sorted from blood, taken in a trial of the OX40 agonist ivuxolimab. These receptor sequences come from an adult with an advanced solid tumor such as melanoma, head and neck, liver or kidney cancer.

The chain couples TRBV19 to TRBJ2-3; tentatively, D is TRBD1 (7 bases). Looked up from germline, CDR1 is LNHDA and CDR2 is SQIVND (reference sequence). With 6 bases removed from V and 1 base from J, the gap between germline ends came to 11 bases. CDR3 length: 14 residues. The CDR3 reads CASRRDSRTDTQYF. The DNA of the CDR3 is TGTGCCAGTAGGCGGGACAGTCGCACAGATACGCAGTATTTT.

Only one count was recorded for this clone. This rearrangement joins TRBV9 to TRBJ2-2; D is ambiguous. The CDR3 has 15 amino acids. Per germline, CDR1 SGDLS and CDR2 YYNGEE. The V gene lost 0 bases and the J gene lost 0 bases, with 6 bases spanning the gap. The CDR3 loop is CASSVGRTNTGELFF. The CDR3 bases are TGTGCCAGCAGCGTAGGCAGGACGAACACCGGGGAGCTGTTTTTT.

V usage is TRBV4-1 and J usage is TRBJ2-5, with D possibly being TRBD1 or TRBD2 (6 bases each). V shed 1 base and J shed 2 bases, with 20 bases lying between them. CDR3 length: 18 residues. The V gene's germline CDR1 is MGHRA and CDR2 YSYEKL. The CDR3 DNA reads TGCGCCAGCAGCCAAGTACTTTGGGGGCTGGCGGGGCAAGAGACCCAGTACTTC. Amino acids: CASSQVLWGLAGQETQYF.

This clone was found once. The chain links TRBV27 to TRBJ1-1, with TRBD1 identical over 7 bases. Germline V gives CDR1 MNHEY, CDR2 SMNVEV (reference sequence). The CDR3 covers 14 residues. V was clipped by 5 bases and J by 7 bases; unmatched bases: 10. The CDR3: CASSTTTGELEAFF. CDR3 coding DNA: TGTGCCAGCAGTACCACAACAGGGGAACTTGAAGCTTTCTTT.

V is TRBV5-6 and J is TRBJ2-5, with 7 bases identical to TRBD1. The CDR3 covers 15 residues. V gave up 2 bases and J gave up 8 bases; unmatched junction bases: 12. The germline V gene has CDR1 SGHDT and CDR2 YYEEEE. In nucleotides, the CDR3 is TGTGCCAGCAGCTTCCCCCCCGGACAGGCGCAAACCCAGTACTTC. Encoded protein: CASSFPPGQAQTQYF.

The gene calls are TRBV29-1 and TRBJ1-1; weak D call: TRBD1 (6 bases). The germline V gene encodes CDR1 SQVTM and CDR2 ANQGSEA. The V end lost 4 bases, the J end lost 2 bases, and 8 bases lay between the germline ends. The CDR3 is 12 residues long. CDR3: CSVGDINTEAFF. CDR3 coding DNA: TGCAGCGTTGGGGACATAAACACTGAAGCTTTCTTT.

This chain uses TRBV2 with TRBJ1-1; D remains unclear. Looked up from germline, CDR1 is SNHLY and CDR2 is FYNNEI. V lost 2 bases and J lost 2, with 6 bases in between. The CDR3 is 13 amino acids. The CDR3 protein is CASSEFLNTEAFF. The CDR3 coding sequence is TGTGCCAGCAGTGAATTTCTAAACACTGAAGCTTTCTTT.

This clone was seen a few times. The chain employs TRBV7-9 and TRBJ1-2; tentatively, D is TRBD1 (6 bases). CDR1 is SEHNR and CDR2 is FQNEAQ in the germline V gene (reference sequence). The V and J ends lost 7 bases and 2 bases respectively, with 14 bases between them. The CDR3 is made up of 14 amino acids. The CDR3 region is CASNKGTGNYGYTF. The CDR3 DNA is TGTGCCAGCAATAAGGGAACAGGGAACTATGGCTACACCTTC.

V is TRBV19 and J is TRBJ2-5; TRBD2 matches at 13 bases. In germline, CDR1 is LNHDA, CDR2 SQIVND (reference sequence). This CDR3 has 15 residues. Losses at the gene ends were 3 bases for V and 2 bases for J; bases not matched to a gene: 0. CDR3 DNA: TGTGCCAGTAGTATGACTAGCGGGGGGCAAGAGACCCAGTACTTC. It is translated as CASSMTSGGQETQYF.

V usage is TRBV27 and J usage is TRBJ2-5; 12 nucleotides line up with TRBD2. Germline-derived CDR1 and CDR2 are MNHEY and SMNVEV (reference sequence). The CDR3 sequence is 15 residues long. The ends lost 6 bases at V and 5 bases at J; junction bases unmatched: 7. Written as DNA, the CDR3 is TGTGCCAGCAGAACTAGCGGGGGGCCCGGGGAGACCCAGTACTTC. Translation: CASRTSGGPGETQYF.

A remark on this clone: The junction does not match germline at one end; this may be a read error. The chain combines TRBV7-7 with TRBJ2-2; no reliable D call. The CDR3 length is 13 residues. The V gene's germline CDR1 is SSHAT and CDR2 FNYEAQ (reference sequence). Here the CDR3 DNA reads TGTGCTAGCAGCTCTCATCTGACCGGGGAGCTGTTTTTT. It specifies CASSSHLTGELFF.

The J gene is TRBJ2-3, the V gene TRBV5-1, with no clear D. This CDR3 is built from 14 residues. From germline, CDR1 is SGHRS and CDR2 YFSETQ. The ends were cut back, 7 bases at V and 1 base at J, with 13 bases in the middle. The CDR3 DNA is TGCGCCAGCGTTAAGGAGATCGGCACAGATACGCAGTATTTT. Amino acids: CASVKEIGTDTQYF.

DNA of the CDR3: TGTGCCAGCGGAACCGGGACAGGGGAAGAGACCCAGTACTTC. It codes for CASGTGTGEETQYF. The V and J genes are TRBV5-4 and TRBJ2-5; 10 bases align to TRBD1. The CDR3 loop spans 14 amino acids. V was pared by 7 bases and J by 3 bases, with 6 bases of the junction left unmatched. Per the germline V gene, CDR1 is SGHNT and CDR2 is YYREEE (reference sequence).

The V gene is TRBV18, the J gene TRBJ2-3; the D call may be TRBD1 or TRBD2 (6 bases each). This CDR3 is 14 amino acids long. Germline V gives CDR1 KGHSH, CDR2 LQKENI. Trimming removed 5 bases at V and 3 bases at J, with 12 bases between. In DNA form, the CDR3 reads TGTGCCAGCTCAAGCACGGGGGCGACAGATACGCAGTATTTT. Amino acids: CASSSTGATDTQYF.

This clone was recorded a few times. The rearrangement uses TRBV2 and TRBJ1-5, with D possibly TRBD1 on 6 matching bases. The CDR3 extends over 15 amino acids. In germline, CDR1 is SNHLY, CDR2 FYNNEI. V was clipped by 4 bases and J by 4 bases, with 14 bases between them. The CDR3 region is CASSGTATINQPQHF. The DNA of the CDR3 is TGTGCCAGCAGTGGGACAGCCACGATTAATCAGCCCCAGCATTTT.

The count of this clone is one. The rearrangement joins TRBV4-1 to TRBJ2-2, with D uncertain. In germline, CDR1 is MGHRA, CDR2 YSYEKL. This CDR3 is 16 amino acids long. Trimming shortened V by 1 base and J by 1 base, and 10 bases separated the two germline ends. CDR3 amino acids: CASSQALRLNTGELFF. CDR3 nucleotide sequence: TGCGCCAGCAGCCAAGCGTTACGCCTGAACACCGGGGAGCTGTTTTTT.

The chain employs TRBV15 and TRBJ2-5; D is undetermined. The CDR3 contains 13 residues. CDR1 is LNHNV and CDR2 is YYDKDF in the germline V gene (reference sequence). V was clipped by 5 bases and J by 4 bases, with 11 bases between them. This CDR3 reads CATSLGPLETQYF. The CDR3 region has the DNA TGTGCCACCAGCCTCGGGCCGCTAGAGACCCAGTACTTC.

CDR3 DNA sequence: TGCGCCAGCAGCTTGGAACTAGCCCCTGGAGCAGATACGCAGTATTTT. Its translation: CASSLELAPGADTQYF. The rearrangement uses TRBV5-1 and TRBJ2-3; tentatively, D is TRBD2 (6 bases). Germline CDR1 is SGHRS and CDR2 is YFSETQ. Trimming cost V 0 bases and J 4 bases, with 15 bases left between them. The CDR3 spans 16 residues.

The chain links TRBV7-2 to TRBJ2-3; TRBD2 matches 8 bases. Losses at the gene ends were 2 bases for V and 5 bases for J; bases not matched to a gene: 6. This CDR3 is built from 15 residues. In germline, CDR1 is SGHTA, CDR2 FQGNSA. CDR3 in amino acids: CASSLRGGQVDTQYF. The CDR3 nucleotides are TGTGCCAGCAGCTTACGGGGGGGCCAGGTAGATACGCAGTATTTT.

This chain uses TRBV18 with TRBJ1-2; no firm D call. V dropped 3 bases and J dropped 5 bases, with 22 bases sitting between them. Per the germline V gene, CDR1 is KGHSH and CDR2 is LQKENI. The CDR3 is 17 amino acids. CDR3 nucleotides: TGTGCCAGCTCACCGGGAAGCCCCAATCCCTCGTTTTATGGCTACACCTTC. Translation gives CASSPGSPNPSFYGYTF.

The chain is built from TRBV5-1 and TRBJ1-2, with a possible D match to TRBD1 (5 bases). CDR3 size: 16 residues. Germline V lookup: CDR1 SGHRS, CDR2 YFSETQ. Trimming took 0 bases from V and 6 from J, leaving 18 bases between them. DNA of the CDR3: TGCGCCAGCAGCTTGGATGCGACAGCGGGTGGGGATGGCTACACCTTC. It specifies CASSLDATAGGDGYTF.

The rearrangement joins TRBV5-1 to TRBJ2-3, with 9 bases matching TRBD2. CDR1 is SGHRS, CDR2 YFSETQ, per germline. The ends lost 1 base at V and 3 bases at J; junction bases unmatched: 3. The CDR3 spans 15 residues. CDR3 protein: CASSLWRGGTDTQYF. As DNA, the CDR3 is TGCGCCAGCAGCTTGTGGCGGGGGGGGACAGATACGCAGTATTTT.

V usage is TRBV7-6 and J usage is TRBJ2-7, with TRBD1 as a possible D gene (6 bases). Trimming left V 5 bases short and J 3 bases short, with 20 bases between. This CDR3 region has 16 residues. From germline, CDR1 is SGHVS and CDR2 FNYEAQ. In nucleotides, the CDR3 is TGTGCCAGCAGCACCCCTATTCTAGGGGGTATCTACGAGCAGTACTTC. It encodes CASSTPILGGIYEQYF.

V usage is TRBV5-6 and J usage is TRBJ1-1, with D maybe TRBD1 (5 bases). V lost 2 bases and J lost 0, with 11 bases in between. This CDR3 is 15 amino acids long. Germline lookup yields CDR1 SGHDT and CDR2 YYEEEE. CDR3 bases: TGTGCCAGCAGCTTTACGGGGACCTTGAACACTGAAGCTTTCTTT. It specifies CASSFTGTLNTEAFF. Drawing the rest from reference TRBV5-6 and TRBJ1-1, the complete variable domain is DAGVTQSPTHLIKTRGQQVTLRCSPKSGHDTVSWYQQALGQGPQFIFQYYEEEERQRGNFPDRFSGHQFPNYSSELNVNALLLGDSALYLCASSFTGTLNTEAFFGQGTRLTVV.

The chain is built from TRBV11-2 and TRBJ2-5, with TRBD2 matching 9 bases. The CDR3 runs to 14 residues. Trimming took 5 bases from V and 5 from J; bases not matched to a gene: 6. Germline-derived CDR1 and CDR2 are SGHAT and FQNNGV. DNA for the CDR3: TGTGCCAGCAGCCTAGCGGGGTTGGGGGAGACCCAGTACTTC. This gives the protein CASSLAGLGETQYF.

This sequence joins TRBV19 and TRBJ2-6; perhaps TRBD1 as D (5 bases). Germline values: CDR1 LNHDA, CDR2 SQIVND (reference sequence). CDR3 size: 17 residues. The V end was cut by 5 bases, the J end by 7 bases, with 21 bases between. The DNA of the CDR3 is TGTGCCAGTAGTTATTCTTCAGGGTGGCAAGGAGCCAACGTCCTGACTTTC. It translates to CASSYSSGWQGANVLTF.

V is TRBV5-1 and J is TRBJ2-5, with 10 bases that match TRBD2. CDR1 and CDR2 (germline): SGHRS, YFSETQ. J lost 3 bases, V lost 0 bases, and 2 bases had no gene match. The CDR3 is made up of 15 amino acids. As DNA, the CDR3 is TGCGCCAGCAGCTTGGCGGGGACTAGCGAAGAGACCCAGTACTTC. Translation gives CASSLAGTSEETQYF. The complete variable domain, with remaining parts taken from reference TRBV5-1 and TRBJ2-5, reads KAGVTQTPRYLIKTRGQQVTLSCSPISGHRSVSWYQQTPGQGLQFLFEYFSETQRNKGNFPGRFSGRQFSNSRSEMNVSTLELGDSALYLCASSLAGTSEETQYFGPGTRLLVL.

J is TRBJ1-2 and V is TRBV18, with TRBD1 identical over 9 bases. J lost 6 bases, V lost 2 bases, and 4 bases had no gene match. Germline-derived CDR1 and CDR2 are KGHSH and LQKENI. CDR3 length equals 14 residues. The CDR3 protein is CASSPRQGVDGYTF. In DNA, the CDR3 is TGTGCCAGCTCACCAAGACAGGGGGTAGATGGCTACACCTTC.

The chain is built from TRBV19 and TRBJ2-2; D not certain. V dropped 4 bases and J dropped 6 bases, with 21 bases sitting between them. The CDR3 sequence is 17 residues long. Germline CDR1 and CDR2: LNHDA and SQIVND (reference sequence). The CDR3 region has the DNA TGTGCCAGTAGTAGATCCACGGCAGGATCTGGGGCCGGGGAGCTGTTTTTT. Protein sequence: CASSRSTAGSGAGELFF.